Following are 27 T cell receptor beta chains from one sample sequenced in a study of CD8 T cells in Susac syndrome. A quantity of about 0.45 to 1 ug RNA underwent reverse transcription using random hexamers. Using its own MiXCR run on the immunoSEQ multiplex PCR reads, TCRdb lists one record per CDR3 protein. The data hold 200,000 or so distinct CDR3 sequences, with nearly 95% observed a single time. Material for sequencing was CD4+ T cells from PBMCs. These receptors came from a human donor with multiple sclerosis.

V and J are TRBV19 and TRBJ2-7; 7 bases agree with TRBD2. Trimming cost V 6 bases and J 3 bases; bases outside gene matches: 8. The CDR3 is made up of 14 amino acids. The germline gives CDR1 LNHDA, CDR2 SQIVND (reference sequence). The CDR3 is CASSARREIYEQYF. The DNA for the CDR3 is TGTGCCAGTAGCGCCCGGCGGGAGATCTACGAGCAGTACTTC. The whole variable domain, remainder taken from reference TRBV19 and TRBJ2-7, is DGGITQSPKYLFRKEGQNVTLSCEQNLNHDAMYWYRQDPGQGLRLIYYSQIVNDFQKGDIAEGYSVSREKKESFPLTVTSAQKNPTAFYLCASSARREIYEQYFGPGTRLTVT.

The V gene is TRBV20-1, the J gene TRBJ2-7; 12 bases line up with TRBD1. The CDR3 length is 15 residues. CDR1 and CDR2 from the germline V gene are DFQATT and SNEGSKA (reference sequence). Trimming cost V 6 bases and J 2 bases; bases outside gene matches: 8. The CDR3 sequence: CSASSGTGGAYEQYF. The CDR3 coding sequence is TGCAGTGCGAGCTCCGGGACAGGGGGCGCCTACGAGCAGTACTTC.

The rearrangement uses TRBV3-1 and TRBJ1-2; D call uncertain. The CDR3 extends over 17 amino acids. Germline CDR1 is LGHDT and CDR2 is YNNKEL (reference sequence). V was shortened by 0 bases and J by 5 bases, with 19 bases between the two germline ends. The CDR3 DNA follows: TGTGCCAGCAGCCAAGATCTTTACAGCCAGACCGGGTATGGCTACACCTTC. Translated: CASSQDLYSQTGYGYTF.

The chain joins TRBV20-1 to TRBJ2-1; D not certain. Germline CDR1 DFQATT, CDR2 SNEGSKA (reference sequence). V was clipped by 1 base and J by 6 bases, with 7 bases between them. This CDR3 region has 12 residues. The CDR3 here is CSARAWGNEQFF. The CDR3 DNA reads TGCAGTGCTAGAGCTTGGGGCAATGAGCAGTTCTTC.

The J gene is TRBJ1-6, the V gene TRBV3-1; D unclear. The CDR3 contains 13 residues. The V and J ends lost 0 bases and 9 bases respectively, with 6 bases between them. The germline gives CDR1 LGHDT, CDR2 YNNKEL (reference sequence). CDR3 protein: CASSQENSSPLHF. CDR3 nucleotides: TGTGCCAGCAGCCAAGAGAATAGTTCACCCCTCCACTTT.

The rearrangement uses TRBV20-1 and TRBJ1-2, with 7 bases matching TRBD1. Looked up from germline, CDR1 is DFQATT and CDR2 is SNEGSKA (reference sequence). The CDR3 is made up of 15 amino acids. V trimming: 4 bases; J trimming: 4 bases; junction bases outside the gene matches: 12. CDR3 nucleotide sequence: TGCAGTGCTACACAGACAGGGATCTCTGTCTATGGCTACACCTTC. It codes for CSATQTGISVYGYTF.

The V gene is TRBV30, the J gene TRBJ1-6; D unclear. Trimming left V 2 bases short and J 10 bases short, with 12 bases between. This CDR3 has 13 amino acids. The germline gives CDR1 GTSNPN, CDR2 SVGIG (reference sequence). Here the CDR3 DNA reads TGTGCCTGGAGTAAGCAGGTGGGGTCACCCCTCCACTTT. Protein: CAWSKQVGSPLHF.

The CDR3 coding sequence is TGTGCCAGTACGGCCAGGGACTACGAGCAGTACTTC. Residues: CASTARDYEQYF. V usage is TRBV19 and J usage is TRBJ2-7; maybe TRBD1 (5 bases). V gave up 7 bases and J gave up 3 bases, with 10 bases separating them. CDR1 and CDR2 from the germline V gene are LNHDA and SQIVND (reference sequence). The CDR3 has 12 residues.

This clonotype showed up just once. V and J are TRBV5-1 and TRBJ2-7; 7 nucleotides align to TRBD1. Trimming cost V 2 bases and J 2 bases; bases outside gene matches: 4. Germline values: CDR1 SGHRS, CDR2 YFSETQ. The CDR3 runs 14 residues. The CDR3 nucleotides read TGCGCCAGCAGCTTTGGACAGGAGACCTACGAGCAGTACTTC. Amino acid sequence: CASSFGQETYEQYF.

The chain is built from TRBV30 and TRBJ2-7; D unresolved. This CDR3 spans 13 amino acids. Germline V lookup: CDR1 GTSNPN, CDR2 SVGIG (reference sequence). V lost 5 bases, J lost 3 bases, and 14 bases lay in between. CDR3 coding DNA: TGTGCCTGGCGAATTCCCGGAAACTACGAGCAGTACTTC. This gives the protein CAWRIPGNYEQYF.

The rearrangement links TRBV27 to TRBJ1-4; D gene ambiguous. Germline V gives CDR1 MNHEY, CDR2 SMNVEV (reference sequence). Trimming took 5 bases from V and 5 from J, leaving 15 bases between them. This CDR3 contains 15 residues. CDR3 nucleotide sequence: TGTGCCAGCAGTCCACCCCGAGGAGGGAATGAAAAACTGTTTTTT. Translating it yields CASSPPRGGNEKLFF.

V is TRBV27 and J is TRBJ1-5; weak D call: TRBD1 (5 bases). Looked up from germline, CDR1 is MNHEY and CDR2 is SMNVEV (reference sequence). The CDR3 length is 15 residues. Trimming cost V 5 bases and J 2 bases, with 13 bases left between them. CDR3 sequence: CASSPGYGGNQPQHF. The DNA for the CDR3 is TGTGCCAGCAGTCCAGGGTATGGGGGCAATCAGCCCCAGCATTTT.

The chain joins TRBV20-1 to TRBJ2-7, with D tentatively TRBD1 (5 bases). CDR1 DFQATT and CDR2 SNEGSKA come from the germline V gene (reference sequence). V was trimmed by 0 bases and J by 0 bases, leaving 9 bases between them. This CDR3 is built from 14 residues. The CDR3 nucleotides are TGCAGTGCTAGAGATAGAACAGGCTCCTACGAGCAGTACTTC. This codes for CSARDRTGSYEQYF.

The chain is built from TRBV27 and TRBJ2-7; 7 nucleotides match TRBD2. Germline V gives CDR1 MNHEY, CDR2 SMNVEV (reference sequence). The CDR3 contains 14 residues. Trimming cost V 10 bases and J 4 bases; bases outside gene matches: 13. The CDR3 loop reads CATSQLGGGYEQYF. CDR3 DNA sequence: TGTGCCACCTCCCAATTGGGGGGAGGGTACGAGCAGTACTTC.

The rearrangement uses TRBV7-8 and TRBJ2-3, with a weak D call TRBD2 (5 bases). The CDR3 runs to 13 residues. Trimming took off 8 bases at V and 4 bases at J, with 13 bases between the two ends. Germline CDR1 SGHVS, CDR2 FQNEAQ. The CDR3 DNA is TGTGCCAGCGAGGGCAGGCTCCCAGATACGCAGTATTTT. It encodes CASEGRLPDTQYF.

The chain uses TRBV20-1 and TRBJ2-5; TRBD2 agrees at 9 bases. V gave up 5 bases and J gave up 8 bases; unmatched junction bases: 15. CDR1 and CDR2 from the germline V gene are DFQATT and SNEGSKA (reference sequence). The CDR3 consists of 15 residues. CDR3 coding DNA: TGCAGTGCTCCCTCGGGGGGCGGGAGGGCCGGAACCCAGTACTTC. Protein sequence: CSAPSGGGRAGTQYF.

The CDR3 here is CASSFQGRGYTF. The CDR3 nucleotides read TGTGCCAGCAGCTTCCAGGGGAGGGGCTACACCTTC. This rearrangement joins TRBV7-9 to TRBJ1-2; D may be TRBD1 (6 bases). V lost 3 bases to trimming and J lost 8 bases, with 10 bases between them. Germline V gene lookup returns CDR1 SEHNR and CDR2 FQNEAQ (reference sequence). This CDR3 contains 12 residues.

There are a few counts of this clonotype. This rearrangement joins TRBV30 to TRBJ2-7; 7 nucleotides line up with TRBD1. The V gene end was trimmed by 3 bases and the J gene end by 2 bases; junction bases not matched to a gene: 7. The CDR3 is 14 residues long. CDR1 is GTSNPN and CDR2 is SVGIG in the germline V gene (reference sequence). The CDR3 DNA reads TGTGCCTGGAGGGAGGCCGGGACAGCCTACGAGCAGTACTTC. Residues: CAWREAGTAYEQYF.

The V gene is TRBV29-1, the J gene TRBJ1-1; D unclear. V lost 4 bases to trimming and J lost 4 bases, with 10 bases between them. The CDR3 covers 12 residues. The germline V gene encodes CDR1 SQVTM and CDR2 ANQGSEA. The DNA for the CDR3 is TGCAGCGTTGCGGAGCGGGTCACTGAAGCTTTCTTT. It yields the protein CSVAERVTEAFF.

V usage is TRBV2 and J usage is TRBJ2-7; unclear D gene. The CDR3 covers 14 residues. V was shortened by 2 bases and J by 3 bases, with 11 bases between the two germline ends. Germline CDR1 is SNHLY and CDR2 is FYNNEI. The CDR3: CASSENWSIYEQYF. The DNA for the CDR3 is TGTGCCAGCAGTGAAAACTGGTCGATCTACGAGCAGTACTTC.

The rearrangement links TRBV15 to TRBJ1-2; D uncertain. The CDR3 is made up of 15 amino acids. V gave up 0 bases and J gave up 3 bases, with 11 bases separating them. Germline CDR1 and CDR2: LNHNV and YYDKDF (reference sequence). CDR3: CATSREAAPYYGYTF. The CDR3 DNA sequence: TGTGCCACCAGCAGAGAAGCGGCTCCTTACTATGGCTACACCTTC. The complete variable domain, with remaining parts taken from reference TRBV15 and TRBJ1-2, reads DAMVIQNPRYQVTQFGKPVTLSCSQTLNHNVMYWYQQKSSQAPKLLFHYYDKDFNNEADTPDNFQSRRPNTSFCFLDIRSPGLGDTAMYLCATSREAAPYYGYTFGSGTRLTVV.

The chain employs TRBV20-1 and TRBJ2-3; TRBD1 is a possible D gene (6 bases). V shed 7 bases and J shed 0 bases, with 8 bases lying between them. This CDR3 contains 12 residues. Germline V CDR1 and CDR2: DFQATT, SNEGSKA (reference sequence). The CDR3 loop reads CSVTGSTDTQYF. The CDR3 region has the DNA TGCAGTGTTACAGGGAGCACAGATACGCAGTATTTT.

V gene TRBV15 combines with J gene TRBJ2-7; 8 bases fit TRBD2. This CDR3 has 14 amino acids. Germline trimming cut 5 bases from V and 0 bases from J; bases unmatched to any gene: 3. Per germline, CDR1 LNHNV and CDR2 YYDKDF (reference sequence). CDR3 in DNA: TGTGCCACCAGCCCGGGAGGGGACTCCTACGAGCAGTACTTC. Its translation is CATSPGGDSYEQYF.

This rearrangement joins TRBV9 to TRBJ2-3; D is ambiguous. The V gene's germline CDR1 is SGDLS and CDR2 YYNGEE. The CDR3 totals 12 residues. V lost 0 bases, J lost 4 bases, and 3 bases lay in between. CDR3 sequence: CASSVVSDTQYF. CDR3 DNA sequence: TGTGCCAGCAGCGTAGTTTCAGATACGCAGTATTTT.

The CDR3 region has the DNA TGCAGCGTTGTAGGCAGGAACACTGAAGCTTTCTTT. The encoded protein is CSVVGRNTEAFF. This sequence joins TRBV29-1 and TRBJ1-1; D is unresolved. CDR1 SQVTM and CDR2 ANQGSEA come from the germline V gene. The V gene lost 4 bases and the J gene lost 1 base, with 7 bases spanning the gap. The CDR3 contains 12 residues.

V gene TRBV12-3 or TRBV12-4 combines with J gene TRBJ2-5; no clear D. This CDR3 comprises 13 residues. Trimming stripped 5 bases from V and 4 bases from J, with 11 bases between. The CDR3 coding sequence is TGTGCCAGCAGTCCCCCTGTGGCAGAGACCCAGTACTTC. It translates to CASSPPVAETQYF.

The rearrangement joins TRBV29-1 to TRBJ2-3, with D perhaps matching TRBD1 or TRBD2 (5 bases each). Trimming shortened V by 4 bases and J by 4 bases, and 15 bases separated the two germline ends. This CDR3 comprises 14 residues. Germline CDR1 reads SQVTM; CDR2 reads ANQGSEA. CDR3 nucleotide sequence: TGCAGCGTTGTAGGGACCCGGGGCGCAGATACGCAGTATTTT. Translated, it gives CSVVGTRGADTQYF.